What follows are 32 T cell receptor beta chains derived from one specimen sequenced in a study of T cells in Graves' hyperthyroidism and ophthalmopathy. The TCR beta CDR3 regions underwent amplification using RNA transcripts as the source. The HTBI primer set drove a first-round RT-PCR of the TCR CDR3. TCRdb passed the multiplex PCR reads through MiXCR, listing each CDR3 protein once. The data contain around 500,000 distinct CDR3 sequences, around an eighth of them singletons. Sequenced input: blood. The receptors derive from a woman under 30 with Graves' hyperthyroidism.

Ten or more counts support this clonotype. This sequence joins TRBV20-1 and TRBJ1-1, with no clear D. CDR3 length: 15 residues. Germline CDR1 reads DFQATT; CDR2 reads SNEGSKA (reference sequence). Trimming shortened V by 1 base and J by 3 bases, and 15 bases separated the two germline ends. The CDR3 nucleotides are TGCAGTGCTAGAGCCCCATTCGGGAGGGACACTGAAGCTTTCTTT. Encoded protein: CSARAPFGRDTEAFF.

The chain joins TRBV20-1 to TRBJ1-5; no clear D gene. CDR1 and CDR2 (germline): DFQATT, SNEGSKA (reference sequence). V was shortened by 6 bases and J by 11 bases, with 20 bases between the two germline ends. This CDR3 is built from 13 residues. The DNA of the CDR3 is TGCAGTGCCCGAGACGGCTTGATTTTAGCCCAGCATTTT. Its protein product is CSARDGLILAQHF.

Remarks on this clonotype: Germline is not matched at one junction end, which may reflect a read error. The chain employs TRBV12-3 or TRBV12-4 and TRBJ2-3, with 10 bases that match TRBD2. The CDR3 length is 15 residues. The DNA for the CDR3 is TGTGCCAGCAGCTTAGTCCTGGTAGCGGGAGGTGCGCAGTATTTT. It codes for CASSLVLVAGGAQYF.

This clonotype was counted between two and nine times. The rearrangement uses TRBV30 and TRBJ2-1; the D is unclear. V was cut by 4 bases and J by 3 bases, with 7 bases left in between. The CDR3 has 12 amino acids. Germline CDR1 reads GTSNPN; CDR2 reads SVGIG (reference sequence). The CDR3, as DNA: TGTGCCTGGATGAGATACTACAATGAGCAGTTCTTC. Protein sequence: CAWMRYYNEQFF.

J is TRBJ2-1 and V is TRBV4-2; 11 nucleotides match TRBD2. The V segment lost 1 base and the J segment 1 base; nucleotides outside the gene matches: 3. Germline CDR1 reads LGHNA; CDR2 reads YNFKEQ. CDR3 size: 17 residues. The chain's CDR3 is CASSQGLAGTSYNEQFF. Here the CDR3 DNA reads TGTGCCAGCAGCCAAGGACTAGCGGGAACTTCCTACAATGAGCAGTTCTTC.

This clonotype has ten or more counts. The chain carries TRBV11-2 and TRBJ2-7, with D unclear. The CDR3 sequence is 10 residues long. Germline V gene lookup returns CDR1 SGHAT and CDR2 FQNNGV. V lost 3 bases to trimming and J lost 5 bases, with 2 bases between them. CDR3 DNA sequence: TGTGCCAGCAGCTTTCACGAGCAGTACTTC. Translating it yields CASSFHEQYF.

The sample holds many counts of this clonotype. The genes are TRBV5-4 and TRBJ2-7, with D maybe TRBD2 (5 bases). There are 14 residues in the CDR3. The germline CDR1 and CDR2 sequences are SGHNT and YYREEE (reference sequence). Trimming took 1 base from V and 3 from J, leaving 11 bases between them. In nucleotides, the CDR3 is TGTGCCAGCAGCTTGAACCGAGGGTACTACGAGCAGTACGTC. Its protein product is CASSLNRGYYEQYV.

The V gene is TRBV28, the J gene TRBJ2-6; perhaps TRBD1 as D (6 bases). With 3 bases removed from V and 0 bases from J, the gap between germline ends came to 9 bases. CDR1 and CDR2 from the germline V gene are MDHEN and SYDVKM. The CDR3 loop spans 16 amino acids. The CDR3 region has the DNA TGTGCCAGCAGTTTTACAGGGACCTCTGGGGCCAACGTCCTGACTTTC. Translation: CASSFTGTSGANVLTF.

This clonotype was counted ten times or more. This chain joins TRBV2 and TRBJ1-4, with D possibly being TRBD1 (5 bases). Trimming pared 3 bases from V and 7 bases from J, leaving 15 bases between. The CDR3 loop spans 15 amino acids. CDR1 is SNHLY and CDR2 is FYNNEI in the germline V gene. This chain's CDR3 is CASSDRGSWAEKLFF. The CDR3 DNA sequence: TGTGCCAGCAGTGACCGGGGCTCCTGGGCTGAAAAACTGTTTTTT.

This clonotype was observed many times. The V gene is TRBV12-5, the J gene TRBJ1-6; 8 bases match TRBD1. The germline CDR1 and CDR2 sequences are LGHNT and FRNRAP. The CDR3 is 16 amino acids. J was trimmed by 5 bases and V by 7 bases; bases with no gene match: 10. The CDR3 DNA follows: TGTGCTAGTGCCTTGGACAGGGTGGGAAATAATTCACCCCTCCACTTT. Amino acids: CASALDRVGNNSPLHF. Full variable domain (outside the CDR3, taken from reference TRBV12-5 and TRBJ1-6): DARVTQTPRHKVTEMGQEVTMRCQPILGHNTVFWYRQTMMQGLELLAYFRNRAPLDDSGMPKDRFSAEMPDATLATLKIQPSEPRDSAVYFCASALDRVGNNSPLHFGNGTRLTVT.

This clonotype turned up a few times. The germline gene is not matched at one end of the junction; a read error may be the cause. Here the CDR3 reads CASSLHAGGSEAFF. In nucleotides, the CDR3 is TGTGCCAGCAGCTTACACGCAGGGGGCTCTGAAGCTTTCTTT. The chain links TRBV5-1 to TRBJ1-1; 8 bases align to TRBD1. Germline assignment: CDR1 SGHRS and CDR2 YFSETQ. The CDR3 consists of 14 residues.

This clonotype showed up just a few times. This chain links TRBV25-1 with TRBJ1-2; D is unclear. The CDR3 is 14 amino acids. V shed 1 base and J shed 0 bases, with 6 bases lying between them. Germline CDR1 reads MGHDK; CDR2 reads SYGVNS. CDR3 DNA sequence: TGTGCCAGCAGTGAATTCACAGCTAACTATGGCTACACCTTC. This sequence encodes CASSEFTANYGYTF.

The chain combines TRBV20-1 with TRBJ2-7; tentative D call: TRBD2 (5 bases). V dropped 5 bases and J dropped 7 bases, with 12 bases sitting between them. The germline gives CDR1 DFQATT, CDR2 SNEGSKA (reference sequence). The CDR3 covers 11 residues. CDR3: CSAGSDSEQYF. CDR3 DNA: TGCAGTGCTGGATCGGACTCAGAGCAGTACTTC.

CDR3 region: CASTRGRERAAYEQYF. The CDR3 bases are TGTGCCAGCACTCGGGGCCGGGAGCGGGCCGCCTACGAGCAGTACTTC. The V call is TRBV11-3, the J call TRBJ2-7; tentatively, D is TRBD2 (6 bases). CDR1 is SGHNT, CDR2 YENEEA, per germline. The CDR3 spans 16 residues. V lost 7 bases and J lost 2, with 21 bases in between. Complete variable domain (other parts from reference TRBV11-3 and TRBJ2-7): EAGVVQSPRYKIIEKKQPVAFWCNPISGHNTLYWYLQNLGQGPELLIRYENEEAVDDSQLPKDRFSAERLKGVDSTLKIQPAELGDSAVYLCASTRGRERAAYEQYFGPGTRLTVT.

With regard to this clonotype: A read error may produce the germline difference seen at one junction end. The chain couples TRBV19 to TRBJ1-1; a possible D gene is TRBD1 (5 bases). The V gene's germline CDR1 is LNHDA and CDR2 SQIVND (reference sequence). This CDR3 spans 14 amino acids. This CDR3 reads CASNFERGYPEASF. In DNA form, the CDR3 reads TGTGCCAGTAACTTCGAACGGGGGTATCCTGAAGCTTCCTTT.

This clonotype appeared many times. The V call is TRBV6-1, the J call TRBJ1-2, with D perhaps matching TRBD1 (5 bases). The V end lost 5 bases, the J end lost 4 bases, and 11 bases lay between the germline ends. There are 13 residues in the CDR3. From germline, CDR1 is MNHNS and CDR2 SASEGT. The CDR3 protein is CASSLTGIYGYTF. CDR3 nucleotides: TGTGCCAGCAGTTTAACAGGAATCTATGGCTACACCTTC.

This clonotype came up many times. The gene calls are TRBV20-1 and TRBJ2-1; D unclear. The CDR3 has 12 residues. V was cut by 3 bases and J by 12 bases, with 15 bases left in between. The germline gives CDR1 DFQATT, CDR2 SNEGSKA (reference sequence). The CDR3 nucleotides read TGCAGTGCTAGGGGGTCGAAAGTCGCGCAGTTCTTC. Protein sequence: CSARGSKVAQFF.

This clonotype was seen at least ten times. The J gene is TRBJ1-5, the V gene TRBV19, with no clear D. The CDR3 extends over 13 amino acids. The germline CDR1 and CDR2 sequences are LNHDA and SQIVND (reference sequence). The V gene lost 2 bases and the J gene lost 9 bases, with 11 bases spanning the gap. The CDR3 loop reads CASSIREETPQHF. CDR3 DNA sequence: TGTGCCAGTAGTATAAGAGAGGAAACGCCCCAGCATTTT. The variable domain in full, completed from reference TRBV19 and TRBJ1-5, reads DGGITQSPKYLFRKEGQNVTLSCEQNLNHDAMYWYRQDPGQGLRLIYYSQIVNDFQKGDIAEGYSVSREKKESFPLTVTSAQKNPTAFYLCASSIREETPQHFGDGTRLSIL.

Turning to this clonotype: Possible read error: a much larger clone is one base away. The chain employs TRBV24-1 and TRBJ2-7; 8 bases fit TRBD2. The CDR3 contains 15 residues. Germline assignment: CDR1 KGHDR and CDR2 SFDVKD. This CDR3 is CATSAGVAGYYEKYF. The CDR3 DNA reads TGTGCCACCAGTGCTGGAGTAGCGGGGTACTACGAGAAGTACTTC.

This clonotype has just a few counts. This chain joins TRBV20-1 and TRBJ2-7; D assignment may be TRBD1 or TRBD2 (6 bases each). The V and J ends lost 5 bases and 5 bases respectively, with 16 bases between them. Germline V gene data show CDR1 as DFQATT and CDR2 as SNEGSKA (reference sequence). The CDR3 loop spans 13 amino acids. The CDR3: CSASEGGTNEQYV. CDR3 coding DNA: TGCAGTGCTTCCGAGGGGGGAACGAACGAGCAGTACGTC.

The chain recombines TRBV27 with TRBJ2-7, with D unresolved. Germline CDR1 is MNHEY and CDR2 is SMNVEV (reference sequence). Trimming pared 6 bases from V and 0 bases from J, leaving 12 bases between. The CDR3 is 14 amino acids. CDR3 nucleotide sequence: TGTGCCAGCAGGGGCGGCATAAACTCCTACGAGCAGTACGTC. It is translated as CASRGGINSYEQYV.

The chain uses TRBV7-9 and TRBJ1-2; D gene ambiguous. The germline CDR1 and CDR2 sequences are SEHNR and FQNEAQ (reference sequence). This CDR3 comprises 13 residues. The ends were cut back, 1 base at V and 6 bases at J, with 9 bases in the middle. The CDR3 DNA is TGTGCCAGCAGCTTAGAGGCAGATAATGGCTACACCTTC. This sequence encodes CASSLEADNGYTF.

Many counts were recorded for this clonotype. As DNA, the CDR3 is TGTGCCAGCTCACCGGGCAGGGGAACGGGTGTGCCCCAGCATTTT. It encodes CASSPGRGTGVPQHF. V and J are TRBV18 and TRBJ1-5, with TRBD1 as a possible D gene (6 bases). This CDR3 is 15 amino acids long. CDR1 is KGHSH and CDR2 is LQKENI in the germline V gene. Trimming cost V 3 bases and J 9 bases, with 18 bases left between them.

At least ten counts were recorded for this clonotype. The chain's CDR3 is CASRRPGVLSEAFF. The CDR3 DNA sequence: TGTGCCAGCAGGCGGCCAGGGGTTTTGTCTGAAGCTTTCTTT. This chain joins TRBV2 and TRBJ1-1; D may be TRBD1 (6 bases). The CDR3 contains 14 residues. Trimming took 6 bases from V and 6 from J, leaving 17 bases between them. Germline lookup yields CDR1 SNHLY and CDR2 FYNNEI.

J is TRBJ2-3 and V is TRBV4-1; D remains ambiguous. CDR1 MGHRA and CDR2 YSYEKL come from the germline V gene. This CDR3 is built from 11 residues. V lost 5 bases and J lost 4, with 4 bases in between. The CDR3, as DNA: TGCGCCAGCAGCTGGGCAGATACGCAGTATTTT. As protein: CASSWADTQYF.

There are many counts of this clonotype. The rearrangement links TRBV20-1 to TRBJ2-6; TRBD1 matches 7 bases. This CDR3 comprises 14 residues. Germline CDR1 DFQATT, CDR2 SNEGSKA (reference sequence). V was pared by 0 bases and J by 10 bases, with 6 bases of the junction left unmatched. CDR3 coding DNA: TGCAGTGCTAGAGAGGAAGGGACAGTGAACGTCCTGACTTTC. Protein product: CSAREEGTVNVLTF.

In its sample, this clonotype was seen once. This rearrangement joins TRBV4-1 to TRBJ1-3; D not resolved. Germline-derived CDR1 and CDR2 are MGHRA and YSYEKL. The CDR3 has 16 amino acids. With 0 bases removed from V and 0 bases from J, the gap between germline ends came to 9 bases. In DNA, the CDR3 is TGCGCCAGCAGCCAAGATCCTGGAATCTCTGGAAACACCATATATTTT. Its protein product is CASSQDPGISGNTIYF.

This clonotype was recorded many times. V usage is TRBV27 and J usage is TRBJ2-1; D gene uncertain. This CDR3 has 18 amino acids. Per the germline V gene, CDR1 is MNHEY and CDR2 is SMNVEV (reference sequence). V was shortened by 5 bases and J by 0 bases, with 20 bases between the two germline ends. This CDR3 reads CASSPPLLTLSSYNEQFF. The CDR3 DNA is TGTGCCAGCAGTCCACCTTTGCTGACTCTTAGCTCCTACAATGAGCAGTTCTTC.

This chain's CDR3 is CASSLEGQVDTF. CDR3 in DNA: TGCGCCAGCAGCTTGGAAGGGCAGGTTGACACCTTC. The chain is built from TRBV5-1 and TRBJ1-2; D is ambiguous. The V end lost 0 bases, the J end lost 12 bases, and 12 bases lay between the germline ends. Looked up from germline, CDR1 is SGHRS and CDR2 is YFSETQ. The CDR3 totals 12 residues.

This chain uses TRBV12-3 or TRBV12-4 with TRBJ2-2; unclear D gene. CDR3 size: 14 residues. Trimming left V 3 bases short and J 0 bases short, with 5 bases between. The CDR3 spells CASSFHANTGELFF. CDR3 DNA sequence: TGTGCCAGCAGTTTCCACGCGAACACCGGGGAGCTGTTTTTT.

This clonotype was found many times. The chain couples TRBV25-1 to TRBJ1-6, with no clear D. The V end lost 3 bases, the J end lost 9 bases, and 12 bases lay between the germline ends. The CDR3 length is 14 residues. Germline values: CDR1 MGHDK, CDR2 SYGVNS. Written as DNA, the CDR3 is TGTGCCAGCAGTGAGGCCCTGGGTTTTTCACCCCTCCACTTT. Its protein product is CASSEALGFSPLHF.

The V gene is TRBV2, the J gene TRBJ1-5, with a tentative D call TRBD1 (5 bases). V lost 8 bases, J lost 1 base, and 15 bases lay in between. Germline V CDR1 and CDR2: SNHLY, FYNNEI. This CDR3 region has 15 residues. CDR3 sequence: CASRLGGTSNQPQHF. Here the CDR3 DNA reads TGTGCCAGCCGCCTTGGGGGAACAAGCAATCAGCCCCAGCATTTT.